These 2 T cell receptor beta chains were sequenced from one sample in a study of T cell responses to AZD1222 COVID-19 vaccine (dated by TCRdb to the early 2020s). The sample's time point label, in plain terms: about 28 days (+/-7) after the second vaccine dose. The library was generated by the immunoSEQ multiplex PCR assay. TCRdb carries this immuneACCESS record with in-frame sequences only. Its versions omit some clonotypes, under half of them owing to an unresolved V gene in the studies checked, with the rest unexplained. Present in this sample are some 94,000 clones, about 92% of which were seen just once. Approximately 5.3% of the sample is held by the ten biggest clonotypes. The specimen was peripheral blood, collected 28 days after the second AZD1222 dose. The receptors originated from an adult who received the AZD1222 COVID-19 vaccine.

The CDR3 region has the DNA TGCAGCGTTGACTTCGGTGACGCTACTAACGAGCAGTACTTC. This sequence encodes CSVDFGDATNEQYF. V is TRBV29-1 and J is TRBJ2-7; unclear D gene. Germline V gives CDR1 SQVTM, CDR2 ANQGSEA. CDR3 length: 14 amino acids. V lost 3 bases, J lost 5 bases, and 17 bases lay in between.

Only one count was recorded for this clone. The chain employs TRBV7-3 and TRBJ2-3; a possible D gene is TRBD1 (6 bases). In germline, CDR1 is SGHTA, CDR2 FQGTGA. V lost 1 base to trimming and J lost 1 base, with 18 bases between them. CDR3 length equals 18 residues. CDR3: CASSLNPTGTSRTDTQYF. For the CDR3, the DNA is TGTGCCAGCAGCTTAAATCCCACCGGGACATCTCGCACAGATACGCAGTATTTT.